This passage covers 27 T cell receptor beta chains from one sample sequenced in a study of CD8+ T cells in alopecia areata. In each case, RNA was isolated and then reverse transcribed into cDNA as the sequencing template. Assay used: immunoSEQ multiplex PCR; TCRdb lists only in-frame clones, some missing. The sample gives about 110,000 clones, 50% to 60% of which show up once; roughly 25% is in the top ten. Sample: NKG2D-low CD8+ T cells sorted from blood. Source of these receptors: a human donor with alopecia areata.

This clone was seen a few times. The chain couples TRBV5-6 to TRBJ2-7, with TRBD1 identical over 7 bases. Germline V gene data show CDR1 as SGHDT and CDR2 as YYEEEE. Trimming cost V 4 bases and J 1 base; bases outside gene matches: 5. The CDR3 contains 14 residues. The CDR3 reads CASSLVDRSYEQYF. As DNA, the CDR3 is TGTGCCAGCAGCCTAGTGGACAGGTCCTACGAGCAGTACTTC. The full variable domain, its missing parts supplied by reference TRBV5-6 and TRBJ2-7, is DAGVTQSPTHLIKTRGQQVTLRCSPKSGHDTVSWYQQALGQGPQFIFQYYEEEERQRGNFPDRFSGHQFPNYSSELNVNALLLGDSALYLCASSLVDRSYEQYFGPGTRLTVT.

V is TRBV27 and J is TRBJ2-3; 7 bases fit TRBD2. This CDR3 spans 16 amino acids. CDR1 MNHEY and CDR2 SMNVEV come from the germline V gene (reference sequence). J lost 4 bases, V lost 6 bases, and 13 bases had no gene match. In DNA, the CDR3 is TGTGCCAGCAGCCGGTCCCGTGGGAGGGCCGCAGATACGCAGTATTTT. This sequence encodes CASSRSRGRAADTQYF.

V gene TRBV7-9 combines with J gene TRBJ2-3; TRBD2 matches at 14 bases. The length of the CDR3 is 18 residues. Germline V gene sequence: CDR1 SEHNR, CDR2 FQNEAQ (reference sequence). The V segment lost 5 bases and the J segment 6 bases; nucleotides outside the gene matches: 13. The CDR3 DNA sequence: TGTGCCAGCAGCCCAACCCGGACTAGCGGGAGGAGGATTGATACGCAGTATTTT. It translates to CASSPTRTSGRRIDTQYF.

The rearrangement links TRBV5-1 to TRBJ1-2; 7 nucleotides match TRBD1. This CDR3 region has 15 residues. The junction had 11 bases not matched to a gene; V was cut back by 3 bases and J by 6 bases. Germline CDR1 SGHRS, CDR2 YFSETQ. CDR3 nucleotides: TGCGCCAGCAGCTCACCCGGGACAGTCGACAATGGCTACACCTTC. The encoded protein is CASSSPGTVDNGYTF.

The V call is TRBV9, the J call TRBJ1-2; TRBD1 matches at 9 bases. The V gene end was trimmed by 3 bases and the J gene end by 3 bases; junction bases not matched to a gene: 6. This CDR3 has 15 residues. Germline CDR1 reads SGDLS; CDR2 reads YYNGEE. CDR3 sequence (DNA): TGTGCCAGCAGCGGCTGGGACAGGGAGGACTATGGCTACACCTTC. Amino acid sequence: CASSGWDREDYGYTF. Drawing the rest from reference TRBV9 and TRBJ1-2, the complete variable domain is DSGVTQTPKHLITATGQRVTLRCSPRSGDLSVYWYQQSLDQGLQFLIQYYNGEERAKGNILERFSAQQFPDLHSELNLSSLELGDSALYFCASSGWDREDYGYTFGSGTRLTVV.

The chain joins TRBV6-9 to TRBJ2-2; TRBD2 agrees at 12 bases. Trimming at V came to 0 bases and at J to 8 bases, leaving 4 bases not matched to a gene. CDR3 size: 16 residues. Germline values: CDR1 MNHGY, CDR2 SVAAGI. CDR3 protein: CASSYSLAGGPGELFF. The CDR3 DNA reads TGTGCCAGCAGTTATTCCCTAGCGGGAGGGCCAGGGGAGCTGTTTTTT.

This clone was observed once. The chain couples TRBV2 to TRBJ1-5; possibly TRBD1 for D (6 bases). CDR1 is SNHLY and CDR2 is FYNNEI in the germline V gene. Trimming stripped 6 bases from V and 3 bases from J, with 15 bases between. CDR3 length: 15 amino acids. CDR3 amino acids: CASSGQSFNNQPQHF. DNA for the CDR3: TGTGCCAGCAGCGGACAGTCTTTTAACAATCAGCCCCAGCATTTT.

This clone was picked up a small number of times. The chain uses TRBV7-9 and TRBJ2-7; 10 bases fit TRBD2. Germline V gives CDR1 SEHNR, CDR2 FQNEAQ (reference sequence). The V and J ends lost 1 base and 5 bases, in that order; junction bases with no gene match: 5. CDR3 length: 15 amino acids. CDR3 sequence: CASSLVGLATHEQYF. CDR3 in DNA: TGTGCCAGCAGCTTAGTGGGACTAGCGACCCACGAGCAGTACTTC. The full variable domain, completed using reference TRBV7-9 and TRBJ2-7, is DTGVSQNPRHKITKRGQNVTFRCDPISEHNRLYWYRQTLGQGPEFLTYFQNEAQLEKSRLLSDRFSAERPKGSFSTLEIQRTEQGDSAMYLCASSLVGLATHEQYFGPGTRLTVT.

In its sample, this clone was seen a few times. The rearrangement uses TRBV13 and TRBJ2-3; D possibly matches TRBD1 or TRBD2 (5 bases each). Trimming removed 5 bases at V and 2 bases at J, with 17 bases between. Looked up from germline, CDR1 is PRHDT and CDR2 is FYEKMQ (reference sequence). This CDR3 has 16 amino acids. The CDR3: CASSPRDPHPTDTQYF. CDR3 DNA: TGTGCCAGCAGCCCTCGGGACCCCCACCCCACAGATACGCAGTATTTT. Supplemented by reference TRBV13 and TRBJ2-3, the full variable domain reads AAGVIQSPRHLIKEKRETATLKCYPIPRHDTVYWYQQGPGQDPQFLISFYEKMQSDKGSIPDRFSAQQFSDYHSELNMSSLELGDSALYFCASSPRDPHPTDTQYFGPGTRLTVL.

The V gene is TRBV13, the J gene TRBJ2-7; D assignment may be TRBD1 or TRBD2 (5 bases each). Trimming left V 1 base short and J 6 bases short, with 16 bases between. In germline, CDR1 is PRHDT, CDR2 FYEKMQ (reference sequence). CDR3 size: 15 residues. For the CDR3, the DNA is TGTGCCAGCAGCTTAGTAGGGGACGGACTCGGCGAGCAGTACTTC. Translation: CASSLVGDGLGEQYF. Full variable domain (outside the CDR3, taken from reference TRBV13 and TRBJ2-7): AAGVIQSPRHLIKEKRETATLKCYPIPRHDTVYWYQQGPGQDPQFLISFYEKMQSDKGSIPDRFSAQQFSDYHSELNMSSLELGDSALYFCASSLVGDGLGEQYFGPGTRLTVT.

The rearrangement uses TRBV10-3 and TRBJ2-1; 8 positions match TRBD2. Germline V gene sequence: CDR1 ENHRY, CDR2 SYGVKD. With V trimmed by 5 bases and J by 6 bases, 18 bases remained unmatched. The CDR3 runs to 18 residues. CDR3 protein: CAISSSIPSGRSGNEQFF. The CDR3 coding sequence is TGTGCCATCAGTTCCTCTATTCCCAGCGGGAGATCGGGCAATGAGCAGTTCTTC.

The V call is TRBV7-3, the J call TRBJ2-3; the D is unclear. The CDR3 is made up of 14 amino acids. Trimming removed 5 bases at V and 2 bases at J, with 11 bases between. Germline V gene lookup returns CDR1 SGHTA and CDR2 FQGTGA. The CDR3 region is CASSTGRLTDTQYF. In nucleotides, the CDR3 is TGTGCCAGCAGCACCGGACGGCTCACAGATACGCAGTATTTT.

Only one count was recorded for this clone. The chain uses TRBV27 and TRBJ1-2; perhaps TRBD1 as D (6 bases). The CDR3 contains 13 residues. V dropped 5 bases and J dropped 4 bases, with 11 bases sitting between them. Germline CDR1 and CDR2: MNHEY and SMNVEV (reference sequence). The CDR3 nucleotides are TGTGCCAGCAGTCGCAGGGGAAGCTATGGCTACACCTTC. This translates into CASSRRGSYGYTF.

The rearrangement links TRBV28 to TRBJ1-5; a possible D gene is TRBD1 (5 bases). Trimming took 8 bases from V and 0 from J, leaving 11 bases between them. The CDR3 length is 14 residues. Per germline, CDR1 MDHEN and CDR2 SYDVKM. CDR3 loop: CASAGADSNQPQHF. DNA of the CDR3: TGTGCCAGCGCTGGGGCAGATAGCAATCAGCCCCAGCATTTT. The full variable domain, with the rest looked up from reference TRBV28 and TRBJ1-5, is DVKVTQSSRYLVKRTGEKVFLECVQDMDHENMFWYRQDPGLGLRLIYFSYDVKMKEKGDIPEGYSVSREKKERFSLILESASTNQTSMYLCASAGADSNQPQHFGDGTRLSIL.

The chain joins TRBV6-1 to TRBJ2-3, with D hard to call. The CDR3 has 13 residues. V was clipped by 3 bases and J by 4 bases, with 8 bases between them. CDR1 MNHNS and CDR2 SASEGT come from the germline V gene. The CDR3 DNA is TGTGCCAGCAGTGAGTCCGGGCCAGATACGCAGTATTTT. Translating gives CASSESGPDTQYF.

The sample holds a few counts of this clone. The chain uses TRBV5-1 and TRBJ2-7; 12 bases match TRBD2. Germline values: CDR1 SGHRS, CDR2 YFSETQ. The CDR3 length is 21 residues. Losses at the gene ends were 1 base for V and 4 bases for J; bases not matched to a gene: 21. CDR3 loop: CASSLFSPTVLAGGPLYEQYF. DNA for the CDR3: TGCGCCAGCAGCTTGTTTTCCCCAACGGTGCTAGCGGGAGGGCCACTTTACGAGCAGTACTTC.

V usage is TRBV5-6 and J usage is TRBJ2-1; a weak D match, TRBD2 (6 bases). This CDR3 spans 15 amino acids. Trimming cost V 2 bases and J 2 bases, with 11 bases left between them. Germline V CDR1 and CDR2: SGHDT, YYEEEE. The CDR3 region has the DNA TGTGCCAGCAGCTTCGGGACTCTCCCCTACAATGAGCAGTTCTTC. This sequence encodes CASSFGTLPYNEQFF.

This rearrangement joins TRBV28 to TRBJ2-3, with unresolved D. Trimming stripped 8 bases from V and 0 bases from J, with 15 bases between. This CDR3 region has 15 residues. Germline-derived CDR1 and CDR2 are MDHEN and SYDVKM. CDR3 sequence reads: CASSALPSSTDTQYF. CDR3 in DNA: TGTGCCAGCTCCGCCCTTCCCTCTAGCACAGATACGCAGTATTTT. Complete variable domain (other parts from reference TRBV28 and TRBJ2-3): DVKVTQSSRYLVKRTGEKVFLECVQDMDHENMFWYRQDPGLGLRLIYFSYDVKMKEKGDIPEGYSVSREKKERFSLILESASTNQTSMYLCASSALPSSTDTQYFGPGTRLTVL.

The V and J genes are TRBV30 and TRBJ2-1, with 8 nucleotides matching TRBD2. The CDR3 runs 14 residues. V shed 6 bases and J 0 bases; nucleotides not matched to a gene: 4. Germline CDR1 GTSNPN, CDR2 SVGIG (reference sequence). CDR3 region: CACHSGSSYNEQFF. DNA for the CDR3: TGTGCCTGTCACAGCGGGAGCTCCTACAATGAGCAGTTCTTC.

CDR3 coding DNA: TGTGCCAGCAGCCAAGACCGAAACGAGCAGTACTTC. Translated: CASSQDRNEQYF. The chain employs TRBV13 and TRBJ2-5; D is unresolved. The J call may be in error: the DNA end matches TRBJ2-7 better. This CDR3 is built from 12 residues. CDR1 is PRHDT, CDR2 FYEKMQ, per germline (reference sequence).

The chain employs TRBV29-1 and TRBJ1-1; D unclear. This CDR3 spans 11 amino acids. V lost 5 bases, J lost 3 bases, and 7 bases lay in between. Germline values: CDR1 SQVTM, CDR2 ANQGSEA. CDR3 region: CSVSRDTEAFF. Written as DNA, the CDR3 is TGCAGCGTTTCAAGGGACACTGAAGCTTTCTTT.

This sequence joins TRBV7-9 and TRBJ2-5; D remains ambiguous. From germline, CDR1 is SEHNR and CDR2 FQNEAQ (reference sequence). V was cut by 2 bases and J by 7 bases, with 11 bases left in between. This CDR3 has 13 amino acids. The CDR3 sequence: CASSLYDGRTQYF. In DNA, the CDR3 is TGTGCCAGCAGCTTATATGACGGACGGACCCAGTACTTC.

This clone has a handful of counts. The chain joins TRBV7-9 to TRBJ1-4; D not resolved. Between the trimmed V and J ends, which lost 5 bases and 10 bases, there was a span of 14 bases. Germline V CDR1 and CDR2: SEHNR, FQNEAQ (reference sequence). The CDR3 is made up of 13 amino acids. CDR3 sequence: CASSILQLGKLFF. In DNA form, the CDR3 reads TGTGCCAGCAGCATTCTACAGTTGGGAAAACTGTTTTTT.

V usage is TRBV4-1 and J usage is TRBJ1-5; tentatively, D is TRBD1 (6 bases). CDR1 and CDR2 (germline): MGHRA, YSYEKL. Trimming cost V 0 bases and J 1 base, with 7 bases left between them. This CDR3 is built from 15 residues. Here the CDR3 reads CASSQEQGSNQPQHF. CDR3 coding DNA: TGCGCCAGCAGCCAAGAACAGGGAAGCAATCAGCCCCAGCATTTT.

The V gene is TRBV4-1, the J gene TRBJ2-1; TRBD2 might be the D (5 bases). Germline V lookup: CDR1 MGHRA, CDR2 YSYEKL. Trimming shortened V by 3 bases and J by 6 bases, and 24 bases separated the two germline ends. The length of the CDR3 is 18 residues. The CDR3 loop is CASSQTPPGGWSGNEQFF. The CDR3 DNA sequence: TGCGCCAGCAGCCAGACCCCTCCAGGAGGATGGAGCGGCAATGAGCAGTTCTTC.

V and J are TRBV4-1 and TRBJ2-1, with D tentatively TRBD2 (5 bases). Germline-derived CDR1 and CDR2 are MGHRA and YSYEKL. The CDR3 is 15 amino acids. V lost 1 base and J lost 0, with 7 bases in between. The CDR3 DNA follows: TGCGCCAGCAGCCAAGCCGGGAACTCCTACAATGAGCAGTTCTTC. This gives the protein CASSQAGNSYNEQFF.

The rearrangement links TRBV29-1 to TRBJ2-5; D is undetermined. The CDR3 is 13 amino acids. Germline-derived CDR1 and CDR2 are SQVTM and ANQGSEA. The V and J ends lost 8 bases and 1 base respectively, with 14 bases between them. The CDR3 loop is CSTFPTAQETQYF. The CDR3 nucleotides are TGCAGCACTTTCCCCACAGCCCAAGAGACCCAGTACTTC.